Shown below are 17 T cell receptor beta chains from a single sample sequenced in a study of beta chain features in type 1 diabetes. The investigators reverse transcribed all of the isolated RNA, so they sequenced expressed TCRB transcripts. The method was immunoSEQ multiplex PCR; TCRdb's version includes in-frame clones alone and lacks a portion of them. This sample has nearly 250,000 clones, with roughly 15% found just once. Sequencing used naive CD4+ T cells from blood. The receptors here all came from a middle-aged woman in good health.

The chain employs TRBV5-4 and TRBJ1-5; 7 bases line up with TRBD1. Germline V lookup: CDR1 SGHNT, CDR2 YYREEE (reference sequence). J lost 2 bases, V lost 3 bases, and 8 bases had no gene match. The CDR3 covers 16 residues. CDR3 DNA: TGTGCCAGCAGCTCGACAGGGAGAGGTGGCAATCAGCCCCAGCATTTT. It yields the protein CASSSTGRGGNQPQHF. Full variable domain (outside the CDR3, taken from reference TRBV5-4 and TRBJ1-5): ETGVTQSPTHLIKTRGQQVTLRCSSQSGHNTVSWYQQALGQGPQFIFQYYREEENGRGNFPPRFSGLQFPNYSSELNVNALELDDSALYLCASSSTGRGGNQPQHFGDGTRLSIL.

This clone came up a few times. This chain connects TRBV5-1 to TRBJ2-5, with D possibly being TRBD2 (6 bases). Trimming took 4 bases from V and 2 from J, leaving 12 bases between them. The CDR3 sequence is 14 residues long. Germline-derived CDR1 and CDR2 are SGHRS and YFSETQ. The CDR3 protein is CASSLPSVQETQYF. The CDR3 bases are TGCGCCAGCAGCCTCCCTAGCGTGCAAGAGACCCAGTACTTC.

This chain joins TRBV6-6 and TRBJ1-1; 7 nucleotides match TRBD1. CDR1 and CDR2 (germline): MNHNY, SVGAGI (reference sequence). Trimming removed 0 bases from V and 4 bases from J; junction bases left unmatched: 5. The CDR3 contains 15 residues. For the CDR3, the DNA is TGTGCCAGCAGTTACTCGAGACAGGGAAGCACTGAAGCTTTCTTT. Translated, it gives CASSYSRQGSTEAFF.

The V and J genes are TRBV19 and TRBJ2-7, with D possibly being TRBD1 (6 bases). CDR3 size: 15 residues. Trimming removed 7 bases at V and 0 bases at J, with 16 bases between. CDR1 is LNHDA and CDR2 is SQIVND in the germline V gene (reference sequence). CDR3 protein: CASKRTEDSSYEQYF. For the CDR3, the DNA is TGTGCCAGTAAAAGGACAGAAGATAGCTCCTACGAGCAGTACTTC.

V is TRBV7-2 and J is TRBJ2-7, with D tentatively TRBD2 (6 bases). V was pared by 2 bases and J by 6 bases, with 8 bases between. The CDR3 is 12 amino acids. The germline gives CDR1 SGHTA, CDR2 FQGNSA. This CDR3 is CASSLQGLEQYF. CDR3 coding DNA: TGTGCCAGCAGCTTACAGGGACTCGAGCAGTACTTC.

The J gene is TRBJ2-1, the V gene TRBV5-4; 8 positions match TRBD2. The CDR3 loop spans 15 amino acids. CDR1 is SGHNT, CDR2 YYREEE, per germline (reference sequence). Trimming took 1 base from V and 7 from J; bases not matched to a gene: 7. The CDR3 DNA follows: TGTGCCAGCAGCTTGCGATTAGCGGGGCAGAATGAGCAGTTCTTC. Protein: CASSLRLAGQNEQFF.

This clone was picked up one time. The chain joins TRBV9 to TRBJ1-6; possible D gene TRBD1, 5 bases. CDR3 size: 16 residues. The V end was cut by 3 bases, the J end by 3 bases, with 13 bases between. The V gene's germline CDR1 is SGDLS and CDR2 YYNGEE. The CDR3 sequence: CASSAGRGIYNSPLHF. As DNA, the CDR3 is TGTGCCAGCAGCGCCGGACGGGGGATCTATAATTCACCCCTCCACTTT.

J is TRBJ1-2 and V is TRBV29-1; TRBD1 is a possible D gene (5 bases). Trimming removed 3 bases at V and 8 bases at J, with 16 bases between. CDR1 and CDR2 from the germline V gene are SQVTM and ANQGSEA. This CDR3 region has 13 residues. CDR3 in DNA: TGCAGCGTTGAGGAACGGGGGGTAAGGGGCTACACCTTC. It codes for CSVEERGVRGYTF.

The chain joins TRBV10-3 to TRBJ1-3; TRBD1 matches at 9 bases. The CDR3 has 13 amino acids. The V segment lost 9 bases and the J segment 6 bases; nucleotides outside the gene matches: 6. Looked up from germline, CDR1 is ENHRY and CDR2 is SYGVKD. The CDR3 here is CAIQGAVENTIYF. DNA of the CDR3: TGTGCCATACAGGGGGCGGTGGAAAACACCATATATTTT.

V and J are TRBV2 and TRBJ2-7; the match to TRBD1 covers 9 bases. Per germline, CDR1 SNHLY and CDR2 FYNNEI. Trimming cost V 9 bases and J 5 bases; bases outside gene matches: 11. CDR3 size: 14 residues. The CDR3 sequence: CARGNRGLSDEQYF. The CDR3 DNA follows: TGTGCCAGGGGGAACAGGGGGCTGAGTGACGAGCAGTACTTC.

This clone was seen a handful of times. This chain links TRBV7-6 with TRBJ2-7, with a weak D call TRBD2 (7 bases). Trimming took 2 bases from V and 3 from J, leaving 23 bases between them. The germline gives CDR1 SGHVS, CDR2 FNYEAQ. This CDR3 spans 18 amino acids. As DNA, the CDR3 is TGTGCCAGCAGCTTATTGAACGGGGGGCGCACCCTATTCTACGAGCAGTACTTC. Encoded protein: CASSLLNGGRTLFYEQYF.

CDR3 coding DNA: TGTGCCAGTAGTCCCCAAGACAGAAACTATGGCTACACCTTC. Its protein product is CASSPQDRNYGYTF. The V call is TRBV19, the J call TRBJ1-2; possible D gene TRBD1, 5 bases. Trimming took 5 bases from V and 2 from J, leaving 12 bases between them. CDR1 is LNHDA, CDR2 SQIVND, per germline (reference sequence). The CDR3 is made up of 14 amino acids.

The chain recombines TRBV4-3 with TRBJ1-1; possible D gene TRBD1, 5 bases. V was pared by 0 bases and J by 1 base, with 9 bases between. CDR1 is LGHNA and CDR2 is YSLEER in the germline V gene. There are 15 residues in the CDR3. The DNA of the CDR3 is TGCGCCAGCAGCCAAGATGGACATTGGAACACTGAAGCTTTCTTT. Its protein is CASSQDGHWNTEAFF.

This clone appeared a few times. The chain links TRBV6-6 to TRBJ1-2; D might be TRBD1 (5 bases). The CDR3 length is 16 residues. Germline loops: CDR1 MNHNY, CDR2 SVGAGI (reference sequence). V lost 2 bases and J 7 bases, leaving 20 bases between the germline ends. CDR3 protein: CASSYTRATDGRGYTF. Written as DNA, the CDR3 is TGTGCCAGCAGTTACACAAGAGCGACAGATGGGCGTGGCTACACCTTC.

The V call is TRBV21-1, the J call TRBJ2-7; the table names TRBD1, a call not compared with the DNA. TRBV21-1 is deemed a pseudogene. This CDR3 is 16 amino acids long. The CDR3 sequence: CASSKEDRGLTYEQYF. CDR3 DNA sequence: TGTGCCAGCAGCAAAGAAGACAGGGGGCTCACCTACGAGCAGTACTTC.

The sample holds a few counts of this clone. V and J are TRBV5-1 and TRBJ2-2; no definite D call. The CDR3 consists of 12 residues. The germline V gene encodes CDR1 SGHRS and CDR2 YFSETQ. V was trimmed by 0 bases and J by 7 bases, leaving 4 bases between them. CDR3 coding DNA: TGCGCCAGCAGCTTGGCTAACGGGGAGCTGTTTTTT. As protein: CASSLANGELFF.

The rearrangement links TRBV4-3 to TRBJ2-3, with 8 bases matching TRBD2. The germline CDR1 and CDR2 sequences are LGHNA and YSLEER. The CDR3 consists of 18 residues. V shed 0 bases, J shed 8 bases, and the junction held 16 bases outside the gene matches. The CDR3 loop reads CASSQDPPGPGGLGTQYF. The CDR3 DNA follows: TGCGCCAGCAGCCAAGATCCCCCCGGTCCGGGGGGGCTGGGTACGCAGTATTTT.